This T cell receptor beta chain was sequenced during a study of neurological immune-mediated disorders. Study findings and constraints: There were no CDR3 amino acid sequences shared by expanded clones across subjects, a result suggesting private repertoires in all groups.

From the 5' RACE reads, TCRdb called clonotypes with MiXCR, one entry per CDR3 protein. Of about 38,000 distinct CDR3 sequences in the sample, about 4.8% were seen once. In this sample, this clonotype turned up many times. Its cognate antigen is unknown. The cell input for sorted libraries was 900,000 to 1,000,000, and those cells were CD4+ or CD8+ T cells. Germline assignment: CDR1 SGHRS and CDR2 YFSETQ. V gave up 4 bases and J gave up 3 bases, with 10 bases separating them. There are 14 residues in the CDR3. Sequenced: CD4+ T cells from blood. The receptor's source is a man younger than 35 in good health. This chain joins TRBV5-1 and TRBJ2-2; D gene unclear. In DNA, the CDR3 is TGCGCCAGCAGCGCCCTTTACGACACCGGGGAGCTGTTTTTT. Amino acid sequence: CASSALYDTGELFF. The whole variable domain, remainder taken from reference TRBV5-1 and TRBJ2-2, is KAGVTQTPRYLIKTRGQQVTLSCSPISGHRSVSWYQQTPGQGLQFLFEYFSETQRNKGNFPGRFSGRQFSNSRSEMNVSTLELGDSALYLCASSALYDTGELFFGEGSRLTVL.